The rows below give T cell receptor beta chains drawn from one sample of a study of cytomegalovirus exposure and HLA in healthy donors. Some clones are missing from TCRdb's copy, which holds only in-frame ones; the method was immunoSEQ multiplex PCR. Of nearly 110,000 clones detected, just over 70% appear once; the ten largest clones hold about 0.84%. The material sequenced was PBMCs. These receptors were collected from a boy aged 10-17 years in good health and CMV-seronegative. The CDR3 runs from the conserved cysteine through the conserved F or W. Each record gives: D gene, J gene, clone size, V gene, CDR3 protein, CDR3 DNA. A D gene is named only where the DNA matches it firmly. Clone sizes are given selectively: once, few, many, or a class where the clone is expanded.

D: .; J: TRBJ2-5; size: once; V: TRBV4-3; CDR3: CASSHIQGQETQYF; DNA: TGCGCCAGCAGCCACATACAGGGCCAAGAGACCCAGTACTTC
D: .; J: TRBJ1-4; size: .; V: TRBV27; CDR3: CASSFLGRAEEKLFF; DNA: TGTGCCAGCAGTTTCTTGGGGAGGGCTGAAGAAAAACTGTTTTTT
D: .; J: TRBJ2-7; size: few; V: TRBV7-6; CDR3: CASSGPSSYEQYF; DNA: TGTGCCAGCAGCGGGCCAAGCTCCTACGAGCAGTACTTC
D: .; J: TRBJ2-1; size: .; V: TRBV7-3; CDR3: CASSAQGLSNEQFF; DNA: TGTGCCAGCAGCGCCCAGGGACTTTCCAATGAGCAGTTCTTC
D: .; J: TRBJ2-5; size: .; V: TRBV1; CDR3: CTSSRLAGGLQETQYF; DNA: TGCACCAGCAGCCGGCTAGCGGGGGGGTTACAAGAGACCCAGTACTTC
D: TRBD1; J: TRBJ2-1; size: .; V: TRBV6-5; CDR3: CASSPDRGLQFF; DNA: TGTGCCAGCAGCCCTGACAGGGGTTTGCAGTTCTTC
D: .; J: TRBJ1-2; size: .; V: TRBV12-5; CDR3: CASGLVRRGDYGYTF; DNA: TGTGCTAGTGGTTTGGTACGACGGGGTGACTATGGCTACACCTTC
D: TRBD1; J: TRBJ1-4; size: .; V: TRBV6-5; CDR3: CASSPSTGYNEKLFF; DNA: TGTGCCAGCAGTCCATCGACAGGGTATAATGAAAAACTGTTTTTT
D: TRBD1; J: TRBJ1-2; size: few; V: TRBV7-9; CDR3: CASSFGQGGGGYTF; DNA: TGTGCCAGCAGCTTCGGACAGGGAGGGGGTGGCTACACCTTC
D: TRBD2; J: TRBJ2-4; size: few; V: TRBV18; CDR3: CASSPLPSGDLGYF; DNA: TGTGCCAGCTCACCACTGCCTAGCGGGGACCTAGGGTACTTC
D: .; J: TRBJ1-5; size: .; V: TRBV10-1; CDR3: CASSGFPDQPQHF; DNA: TGCGCCAGCAGCGGGTTTCCCGATCAGCCCCAGCATTTT
D: .; J: TRBJ2-1; size: .; V: TRBV28; CDR3: CASSLASREQFF; DNA: TGTGCCAGCAGTTTAGCTAGCCGGGAGCAGTTCTTC
D: TRBD2; J: TRBJ2-3; size: few; V: TRBV6-4; CDR3: CASSDSIAGGSTDTQYF; DNA: TGTGCCAGCAGTGACTCCATAGCGGGGGGGAGCACAGATACGCAGTATTTT
D: .; J: TRBJ2-3; size: .; V: TRBV30; CDR3: CAWSVGRDLSTDTQYF; DNA: TGTGCCTGGAGTGTAGGTCGGGATTTAAGCACAGATACGCAGTATTTT
D: TRBD2; J: TRBJ2-7; size: few; V: TRBV29-1; CDR3: CSVEDVNGRSPYEQYF; DNA: TGCAGCGTTGAAGACGTAAACGGGAGGTCCCCCTACGAGCAGTACTTC
D: .; J: TRBJ1-1; size: .; V: TRBV19; CDR3: CASRVTGAENTEAFF; DNA: TGTGCCAGTAGGGTAACAGGCGCGGAGAACACTGAAGCTTTCTTT
D: .; J: TRBJ2-5; size: .; V: TRBV9; CDR3: CASSLQDFYQETQYF; DNA: TGTGCCAGCAGCCTCCAGGACTTTTACCAAGAGACCCAGTACTTC
D: TRBD1; J: TRBJ2-7; size: .; V: TRBV30; CDR3: CAWSVPGQAKGGYFSYEQYF; DNA: TGTGCCTGGAGTGTACCGGGACAGGCCAAAGGGGGCTATTTCTCTTACGAGCAGTACTTC
D: TRBD1; J: TRBJ2-7; size: few; V: TRBV5-4; CDR3: CASSLPGQGAVEQYF; DNA: TGTGCCAGCAGCTTACCGGGACAGGGGGCTGTGGAGCAGTACTTC
D: TRBD1; J: TRBJ1-4; size: .; V: TRBV27; CDR3: CASKTGTGSRKLFF; DNA: TGTGCCAGCAAGACCGGGACAGGGTCGCGAAAACTGTTTTTT
D: .; J: TRBJ2-3; size: few; V: TRBV6-5; CDR3: CASTKGSGGTQYF; DNA: TGTGCCAGCACAAAGGGGAGTGGGGGGACGCAGTATTTT
D: .; J: TRBJ2-4; size: .; V: TRBV6-1; CDR3: CASTTVAASIQHF; DNA: TGTGCCAGCACCACGGTGGCGGCCAGCATTCAGCACTTC
D: TRBD1; J: TRBJ1-4; size: .; V: TRBV6-5; CDR3: CASSYRRGLDEKLFF; DNA: TGTGCCAGCAGTTACCGCAGGGGGCTGGATGAAAAACTGTTTTTT
D: TRBD1; J: TRBJ1-6; size: .; V: TRBV5-1; CDR3: CASSSSGTGNSPLHF; DNA: TGCGCCAGCAGCTCATCCGGGACAGGGAATTCACCCCTCCACTTT
D: TRBD2; J: TRBJ2-7; size: .; V: TRBV4-2; CDR3: CASSAPGTSGTEQYF; DNA: TGTGCCAGCAGCGCTCCCGGGACTAGCGGGACCGAGCAGTACTTC
D: TRBD1; J: TRBJ2-1; size: .; V: TRBV4-3; CDR3: CASSQKGDRGLYNEQFF; DNA: TGCGCCAGCAGCCAGAAGGGAGACAGGGGGCTCTACAATGAGCAGTTCTTC
D: .; J: TRBJ1-3; size: .; V: TRBV30; CDR3: CAAGRGSGNTIYF; DNA: TGTGCCGCGGGCAGGGGCTCTGGAAACACCATATATTTT
D: .; J: TRBJ2-1; size: few; V: TRBV27; CDR3: CASSLSYYNEQFF; DNA: TGTGCCAGCAGTTTATCGTACTACAATGAGCAGTTCTTC
D: .; J: TRBJ1-6; size: .; V: TRBV5-1; CDR3: CASSLAAGVNSPLHF; DNA: TGCGCCAGCAGCTTGGCCGCGGGGGTTAATTCACCCCTCCACTTT
D: .; J: TRBJ1-5; size: .; V: TRBV28; CDR3: CASSYRDPNQPQHF; DNA: TGTGCCAGCAGTTACCGGGATCCCAATCAGCCCCAGCATTTT
D: .; J: TRBJ1-1; size: .; V: TRBV6-1; CDR3: CASSEALLGTEAFF; DNA: TGTGCCAGCAGTGAAGCGCTTCTAGGCACCGAAGCTTTCTTT
D: .; J: TRBJ1-4; size: .; V: TRBV11-1; CDR3: CASSLAATSTNEKLFF; DNA: TGTGCCAGCAGCTTAGCAGCCACCTCAACTAATGAAAAACTGTTTTTT
D: .; J: TRBJ2-1; size: .; V: TRBV13; CDR3: CASSFDRIYNEQFF; DNA: TGTGCCAGCAGCTTCGACAGGATCTACAATGAGCAGTTCTTC
D: .; J: TRBJ1-1; size: once; V: TRBV18; CDR3: CASSPGQNTEAFF; DNA: TGTGCCAGCTCGCCGGGACAGAACACTGAAGCTTTCTTT
D: .; J: TRBJ2-7; size: once; V: TRBV2; CDR3: CASSYYRAGLTEQYF; DNA: TGTGCCAGCAGTTACTACAGGGCCGGGCTAACGGAGCAGTACTTC
D: .; J: TRBJ2-1; size: once; V: TRBV15; CDR3: CATSTASSYNEQFF; DNA: TGTGCCACCAGCACCGCTAGCTCCTACAATGAGCAGTTCTTC
D: TRBD1; J: TRBJ1-2; size: .; V: TRBV5-5; CDR3: CASSLRSGQGVNYGYTF; DNA: TGTGCCAGCAGCTTGAGAAGCGGACAGGGGGTTAACTATGGCTACACCTTC
D: .; J: TRBJ2-7; size: .; V: TRBV14; CDR3: CASSARGHQYF; DNA: TGTGCCAGCAGCGCCCGCGGGCATCAGTACTTC
D: .; J: TRBJ2-2; size: .; V: TRBV5-1; CDR3: CASHDEAGELFF; DNA: TGCGCCAGCCACGACGAGGCCGGGGAGCTGTTTTTT
D: .; J: TRBJ2-3; size: .; V: TRBV28; CDR3: CASSLEFGGGNTDTQYF; DNA: TGTGCCAGCAGTTTAGAGTTCGGGGGAGGCAACACAGATACGCAGTATTTT
D: TRBD1; J: TRBJ1-1; size: few; V: TRBV30; CDR3: CAWSWGQGYTEAFF; DNA: TGTGCCTGGAGTTGGGGACAGGGTTACACTGAAGCTTTCTTT
D: .; J: TRBJ1-2; size: .; V: TRBV10-1; CDR3: CASSEHEEEGPPNYGYTF; DNA: TGCGCCAGCAGTGAGCATGAGGAGGAGGGACCCCCTAACTATGGCTACACCTTC
D: .; J: TRBJ2-3; size: few; V: TRBV11-3; CDR3: CASSLGTGTTDTQYF; DNA: TGTGCCAGCAGCTTAGGTACAGGGACCACAGATACGCAGTATTTT
D: .; J: TRBJ1-2; size: once; V: TRBV7-9; CDR3: CASSLIQGYGYTF; DNA: TGTGCCAGCAGCTTAATACAGGGCTATGGCTACACCTTC
D: .; J: TRBJ1-6; size: once; V: TRBV10-3; CDR3: CAISGGNSPLHF; DNA: TGTGCCATCAGTGGCGGGAATTCACCCCTCCACTTT
D: TRBD1; J: TRBJ1-1; size: once; V: TRBV28; CDR3: CASSIGQGRLAFF; DNA: TGTGCCAGCAGTATCGGACAGGGGAGGCTGGCTTTCTTT
D: .; J: TRBJ2-5; size: .; V: TRBV7-8; CDR3: CASSLGAAQETQYF; DNA: TGTGCCAGCAGCTTAGGGGCAGCACAAGAGACCCAGTACTTC
D: .; J: TRBJ2-2; size: .; V: TRBV7-9; CDR3: CASSLISPSTAGELFF; DNA: TGTGCCAGCAGCTTAATATCCCCAAGTACGGCCGGGGAGCTGTTTTTT
D: .; J: TRBJ1-1; size: few; V: TRBV5-1; CDR3: CASSPAGIEMGTEAFF; DNA: TGCGCCAGCAGCCCGGCGGGGATCGAGATGGGCACTGAAGCTTTCTTT
D: .; J: TRBJ1-1; size: .; V: TRBV5-8; CDR3: CASSFGAREAFF; DNA: TGTGCCAGCAGCTTTGGGGCCCGTGAAGCTTTCTTT
D: .; J: TRBJ2-1; size: .; V: TRBV7-2; CDR3: CASSLAGTPSSYNEQFF; DNA: TGTGCCAGCAGCTTAGCGGGCACACCGAGCTCCTACAATGAGCAGTTCTTC
D: .; J: TRBJ1-2; size: .; V: TRBV29-1; CDR3: CSVGTRLNYGYTF; DNA: TGCAGCGTTGGAACACGACTTAACTATGGCTACACCTTC
D: .; J: TRBJ2-5; size: .; V: TRBV30; CDR3: CAWSFSLVVQETQYF; DNA: TGTGCCTGGAGTTTCTCACTAGTGGTTCAAGAGACCCAGTACTTC
D: .; J: TRBJ1-3; size: .; V: TRBV5-6; CDR3: CASSSSGLSSGNTIYF; DNA: TGTGCCAGCAGCTCCTCTGGACTGAGCTCTGGAAACACCATATATTTT
D: .; J: TRBJ2-5; size: .; V: TRBV6-9; CDR3: CAIPGSGETQYF; DNA: TGTGCCATCCCCGGGAGCGGAGAGACCCAGTACTTC
D: TRBD2; J: TRBJ2-1; size: .; V: TRBV2; CDR3: CASTFASGGYNEQFF; DNA: TGTGCCAGCACCTTTGCTAGCGGGGGTTACAATGAGCAGTTCTTC
D: .; J: TRBJ2-3; size: .; V: TRBV5-1; CDR3: CASSDRRTSTDTQYF; DNA: TGCGCCAGCAGCGACAGGAGAACTAGCACAGATACGCAGTATTTT
D: .; J: TRBJ1-2; size: .; V: TRBV6-5; CDR3: CASRPSSLGNYGYTF; DNA: TGTGCCAGCAGGCCCTCCTCGTTGGGCAACTATGGCTACACCTTC
D: .; J: TRBJ2-3; size: .; V: TRBV5-1; CDR3: CASSFLDTQYF; DNA: TGCGCCAGCAGCTTCTTGGATACGCAGTATTTT
D: TRBD2; J: TRBJ2-6; size: few; V: TRBV19; CDR3: CASSLHSGTGANVLTF; DNA: TGTGCCAGTAGTCTTCATAGCGGGACTGGGGCCAACGTCCTGACTTTC